The T cell receptor (beta chain) described here comes from a study of beta chain features in type 1 diabetes. The study, taken as a whole, reports: Within patients, naive, central memory and Treg TCRB repertoires seemed more similar than within healthy donors.

CDR1 MNHNS and CDR2 SASEGT come from the germline V gene. CDR3 length: 15 residues. Trimming took off 7 bases at V and 0 bases at J, with 15 bases between the two ends. Of note for this clone: Its antigen is as yet unknown.

The entirety of the isolated RNA underwent reverse transcription, so expressed TCRB transcripts were sequenced. Generated by immunoSEQ multiplex PCR, the TCRdb table keeps only in-frame clones and is missing some. The table shows more than 150,000 clones, with approximately 9% occurring only once. The sequence derives from a young woman in good health. The chain recombines TRBV6-1 with TRBJ1-1; D is uncertain. Sequences were obtained from central memory CD4+ T cells from blood. CDR3 bases: TGTGCCAGCATACTCACTCCGACTCTGAACACTGAAGCTTTCTTT. It specifies CASILTPTLNTEAFF.